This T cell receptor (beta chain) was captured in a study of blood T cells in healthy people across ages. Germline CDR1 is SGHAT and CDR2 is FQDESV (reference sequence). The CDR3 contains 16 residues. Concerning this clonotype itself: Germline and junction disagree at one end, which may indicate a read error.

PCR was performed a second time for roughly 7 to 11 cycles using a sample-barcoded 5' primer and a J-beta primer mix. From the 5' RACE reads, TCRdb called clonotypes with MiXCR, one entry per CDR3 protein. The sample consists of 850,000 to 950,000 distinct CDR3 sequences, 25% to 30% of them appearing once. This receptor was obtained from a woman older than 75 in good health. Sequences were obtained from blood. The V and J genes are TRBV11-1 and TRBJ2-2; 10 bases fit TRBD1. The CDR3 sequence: CASNPGTGANTGELFF. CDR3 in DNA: TGTGCCAGCAACCCCGGGACAGGGGCGAACACCGGGGAGCTATTTTTT.